These 22 T cell receptor beta chains share one sample of origin, sequenced in a study of shared clonotypes between healthy human individuals. TCRdb's copy holds only in-frame clones and misses some; the assay was immunoSEQ multiplex PCR. The sample yields about 2 million clones, about 95% seen once. CD45RO-negative, CCR7-selected cells formed the naive CD8 fraction, which excluded terminally differentiated effector memory CD45RA+ cells. The sequenced sample was naive CD8+ T cells sorted from blood. The receptors come from a man aged 18 to 35 in good health.

The chain couples TRBV28 to TRBJ1-6; TRBD1 agrees at 11 bases. The CDR3 spans 19 residues. With V trimmed by 5 bases and J by 3 bases, 12 bases remained unmatched. Germline V gives CDR1 MDHEN, CDR2 SYDVKM. CDR3 amino acids: CASSPTGTGGRFYNSPLHF. CDR3 DNA sequence: TGTGCCAGCAGTCCCACCGGGACAGGGGGAAGATTCTATAATTCACCCCTCCACTTT. Variable domain in full (rest from reference TRBV28 and TRBJ1-6): DVKVTQSSRYLVKRTGEKVFLECVQDMDHENMFWYRQDPGLGLRLIYFSYDVKMKEKGDIPEGYSVSREKKERFSLILESASTNQTSMYLCASSPTGTGGRFYNSPLHFGNGTRLTVT.

This sequence joins TRBV11-2 and TRBJ2-7; the match to TRBD2 covers 7 bases. The CDR3 is made up of 16 amino acids. Germline CDR1 SGHAT, CDR2 FQNNGV. V was clipped by 5 bases and J by 0 bases; unmatched bases: 10. CDR3: CASSPWGRDYSYEQYF. The CDR3 DNA sequence: TGTGCCAGCAGCCCCTGGGGGAGGGATTACTCCTACGAGCAGTACTTC. The variable domain in full, completed from reference TRBV11-2 and TRBJ2-7, reads EAGVAQSPRYKIIEKRQSVAFWCNPISGHATLYWYQQILGQGPKLLIQFQNNGVVDDSQLPKDRFSAERLKGVDSTLKIQPAKLEDSAVYLCASSPWGRDYSYEQYFGPGTRLTVT.

This chain connects TRBV29-1 to TRBJ2-7, with 13 bases fitting TRBD2. Germline assignment: CDR1 SQVTM and CDR2 ANQGSEA. V shed 5 bases, J shed 2 bases, and the junction held 6 bases outside the gene matches. This CDR3 is 15 amino acids long. The CDR3 DNA follows: TGCAGCGTTTCCTGGACTAGCGGGGGTCCCTACGAGCAGTACTTC. Translation: CSVSWTSGGPYEQYF.

The chain links TRBV2 to TRBJ1-2; no clear D. This CDR3 region has 13 residues. Germline V lookup: CDR1 SNHLY, CDR2 FYNNEI. Trimming took off 9 bases at V and 3 bases at J, with 14 bases between the two ends. DNA for the CDR3: TGTGCCAGTGACTCTCGACTGGACTATGGCTACACCTTC. Amino acids: CASDSRLDYGYTF. Full variable domain (outside the CDR3, taken from reference TRBV2 and TRBJ1-2): EPEVTQTPSHQVTQMGQEVILRCVPISNHLYFYWYRQILGQKVEFLVSFYNNEISEKSEIFDDQFSVERPDGSNFTLKIRSTKLEDSAMYFCASDSRLDYGYTFGSGTRLTVV.

This clone has only one observation. The chain has TRBV5-5 and TRBJ2-7; 7 bases fit TRBD1. V lost 2 bases, J lost 4 bases, and 9 bases stayed unmatched. This CDR3 contains 15 residues. Germline CDR1 reads SGHKS; CDR2 reads YYEKEE (reference sequence). CDR3 residues: CASSLRLAGGYEQYF. CDR3 nucleotides: TGTGCCAGCAGCTTAAGATTGGCAGGGGGATACGAGCAGTACTTC.

The rearrangement uses TRBV6-6 and TRBJ2-2; 8 bases match TRBD1. CDR1 is MNHNY and CDR2 is SVGAGI in the germline V gene (reference sequence). J lost 4 bases, V lost 6 bases, and 4 bases had no gene match. There are 14 residues in the CDR3. This chain's CDR3 is CASSLTGGTGELFF. The CDR3 coding sequence is TGTGCCAGCAGCCTCACAGGGGGCACCGGGGAGCTGTTTTTT.

CDR3 coding DNA: TGTGCCAGCAGTCCTCAAGATGCCCCCTACGAGCAGTACTTC. It specifies CASSPQDAPYEQYF. The V and J genes are TRBV28 and TRBJ2-7; no clear D gene. This CDR3 has 14 residues. The germline V and J ends were trimmed by 5 bases and 2 bases, with 13 bases remaining between them. Per the germline V gene, CDR1 is MDHEN and CDR2 is SYDVKM. The whole variable domain, filled in from reference TRBV28 and TRBJ2-7, reads DVKVTQSSRYLVKRTGEKVFLECVQDMDHENMFWYRQDPGLGLRLIYFSYDVKMKEKGDIPEGYSVSREKKERFSLILESASTNQTSMYLCASSPQDAPYEQYFGPGTRLTVT.

This chain uses TRBV30 with TRBJ2-3; TRBD1 aligns across 8 bases. V gave up 8 bases and J gave up 7 bases; unmatched junction bases: 8. The germline gives CDR1 GTSNPN, CDR2 SVGIG (reference sequence). This CDR3 region has 12 residues. The CDR3 sequence is CAMDRVANTQYF. As DNA, the CDR3 is TGTGCCATGGACAGGGTGGCAAATACGCAGTATTTT.

As to this clone: Other nucleotide sequences in the sample specify the same CDR3. The genes are TRBV7-9 and TRBJ2-2; 8 nucleotides match TRBD1. In germline, CDR1 is SEHNR, CDR2 FQNEAQ (reference sequence). The CDR3 runs to 16 residues. The V segment lost 5 bases and the J segment 1 base; nucleotides outside the gene matches: 6. CDR3 nucleotide sequence: TGTGCCAGCAGCCCCCCCGGGACAGGGAACACCGGGGAGCTGTTTTTT. Its protein is CASSPPGTGNTGELFF.

This chain joins TRBV10-2 and TRBJ2-7; 7 bases align to TRBD2. The length of the CDR3 is 11 residues. The V and J ends lost 2 bases and 13 bases, in that order; junction bases with no gene match: 5. From germline, CDR1 is WSHSY and CDR2 SAAADI. The CDR3 nucleotides are TGCGCCAGCAGTGAGGGGGGGGGTGAATACTTC. It is translated as CASSEGGGEYF.

V and J are TRBV7-9 and TRBJ1-1; no firm D call. The CDR3 has 14 amino acids. The germline gives CDR1 SEHNR, CDR2 FQNEAQ (reference sequence). V dropped 4 bases and J dropped 2 bases, with 11 bases sitting between them. In DNA form, the CDR3 reads TGTGCCAGCAGCTCCCGAGGAGGCAACACTGAAGCTTTCTTT. Protein product: CASSSRGGNTEAFF.

The chain couples TRBV5-5 to TRBJ1-1, with D tentatively TRBD1 (5 bases). The CDR3 is 13 amino acids. The germline V gene has CDR1 SGHKS and CDR2 YYEKEE (reference sequence). Trimming took 0 bases from V and 3 from J, leaving 6 bases between them. Here the CDR3 reads CASSLVGDTEAFF. CDR3 DNA: TGTGCCAGCAGCTTGGTGGGGGACACTGAAGCTTTCTTT. Full variable domain (remainder filled in from reference TRBV5-5 and TRBJ1-1): DAGVTQSPTHLIKTRGQQVTLRCSPISGHKSVSWYQQVLGQGPQFIFQYYEKEERGRGNFPDRFSARQFPNYSSELNVNALLLGDSALYLCASSLVGDTEAFFGQGTRLTVV.

The chain uses TRBV29-1 and TRBJ2-7; TRBD2 agrees at 12 bases. This CDR3 is built from 12 residues. The V segment lost 7 bases and the J segment 5 bases; nucleotides outside the gene matches: 3. Germline V lookup: CDR1 SQVTM, CDR2 ANQGSEA. The CDR3 protein is CSAGLAGNEQYF. In DNA, the CDR3 is TGCAGCGCCGGACTAGCGGGGAACGAGCAGTACTTC.

The rearrangement uses TRBV7-9 and TRBJ1-2; D not certain. V gave up 5 bases and J gave up 8 bases, with 12 bases separating them. Germline lookup yields CDR1 SEHNR and CDR2 FQNEAQ (reference sequence). The CDR3 is 12 amino acids. DNA for the CDR3: TGTGCCAGCAGCCCCGAAGGGAGAGGCTACACCTTC. Its protein is CASSPEGRGYTF.

This clone was observed a single time. This sequence joins TRBV6-5 and TRBJ2-1, with 8 bases aligning to TRBD2. This CDR3 is 16 amino acids long. CDR1 and CDR2 (germline): MNHEY, SVGAGI. With V trimmed by 0 bases and J by 2 bases, 3 bases remained unmatched. CDR3 protein: CASSYSAGGAYNEQFF. The CDR3 DNA is TGTGCCAGCAGTTACTCGGCCGGGGGGGCCTACAATGAGCAGTTCTTC.

The chain uses TRBV14 and TRBJ2-1, with a possible D match to TRBD1 (6 bases). This CDR3 is 16 amino acids long. V lost 3 bases and J lost 0, with 12 bases in between. Germline V lookup: CDR1 SGHDN, CDR2 FVKESK. CDR3 in DNA: TGTGCCAGCAGCCACCACAGGGTAAGCTCCTACAATGAGCAGTTCTTC. It translates to CASSHHRVSSYNEQFF.

V gene TRBV28 combines with J gene TRBJ2-7; D uncertain. Germline values: CDR1 MDHEN, CDR2 SYDVKM. The ends were cut back, 5 bases at V and 1 base at J, with 15 bases in the middle. The CDR3 length is 15 residues. The CDR3 DNA sequence: TGTGCCAGCAGTGAGACACCGCTGGGGTCCTACGAGCAGTACTTC. The encoded protein is CASSETPLGSYEQYF.

The V gene is TRBV9, the J gene TRBJ2-3, with D perhaps assigned TRBD1 or TRBD2 (6 bases each). The CDR3 spans 14 residues. The germline V gene has CDR1 SGDLS and CDR2 YYNGEE. The germline V and J ends were trimmed by 3 bases and 6 bases, with 14 bases remaining between them. The CDR3 loop is CASSEGGFQDTQYF. The CDR3 DNA is TGTGCCAGCAGCGAGGGGGGTTTCCAGGATACGCAGTATTTT.

Comment on this clone: The sample holds other DNA sequences that translate to the same CDR3. The V call is TRBV27, the J call TRBJ2-7; 7 bases fit TRBD1. The CDR3 consists of 13 residues. V dropped 6 bases and J dropped 1; count of bases not matched to a gene: 3. The germline V gene has CDR1 MNHEY and CDR2 SMNVEV (reference sequence). CDR3 in DNA: TGTGCCAGCAGACTGACAGGGTCCTACGAGCAGTACTTC. It yields the protein CASRLTGSYEQYF.

The chain links TRBV11-2 to TRBJ2-2; TRBD2 matches 9 bases. Germline-derived CDR1 and CDR2 are SGHAT and FQNNGV. Germline trimming cut 1 base from V and 5 bases from J; bases unmatched to any gene: 5. The CDR3 is 16 residues long. Written as DNA, the CDR3 is TGTGCCAGCAGCTTAGTTGGCGGGAGGGTTACCGGGGAGCTGTTTTTT. The encoded protein is CASSLVGGRVTGELFF.

A note on this clone: Distinct nucleotide sequences in the sample also encode this CDR3. This sequence joins TRBV27 and TRBJ2-3; D ambiguous. CDR3 length: 13 amino acids. Germline lookup yields CDR1 MNHEY and CDR2 SMNVEV (reference sequence). Trimming cost V 3 bases and J 0 bases, with 4 bases left between them. CDR3 sequence: CASSFRSTDTQYF. The DNA of the CDR3 is TGTGCCAGCAGTTTCAGAAGCACAGATACGCAGTATTTT.

The DNA for the CDR3 is TGTGCCAGCAGCCCCGGACAGGGGGGCCCGAAAGAGACCCAGTACTTC. Its protein is CASSPGQGGPKETQYF. The chain combines TRBV14 with TRBJ2-5, with 10 bases matching TRBD1. CDR3 length: 16 residues. With V trimmed by 4 bases and J by 3 bases, 8 bases remained unmatched. Per germline, CDR1 SGHDN and CDR2 FVKESK.